This T cell receptor beta chain was sequenced for a study of cytomegalovirus exposure and HLA in healthy donors. Study conclusions and caveats: The listing of approximately 160 TCR beta chains classed them as cytomegalovirus-associated.

This CDR3 is 13 amino acids long. The germline CDR1 and CDR2 sequences are SGHDT and YYEEEE. V lost 1 base and J 6 bases, leaving 9 bases between the germline ends. This PCR relied on a set of 60 Vbeta primers and 13 Jbeta primers. Sequencing used immunoSEQ multiplex PCR; TCRdb keeps in-frame clones, though not all of them. The repertoire holds about 180,000 clones, 77% seen once, with 1.4% to 1.5% in the top ten. Worth noting for this clone: What it binds is unknown.

The origin of this receptor is a woman aged 25 to 45 in good health and CMV-seropositive. The V and J genes are TRBV5-6 and TRBJ2-3, with D perhaps matching TRBD2 (5 bases). Specimen: PBMCs. The CDR3 DNA reads as TGTGCCAGCAGCTTGACGCGGAGGGATACGCAGTATTTT. It codes for CASSLTRRDTQYF.